This T cell receptor (beta chain) was captured by sequencing in a study of early T cells in non-severe SARS-CoV-2 infection. Looking at the study overall: Unsorted whole blood bulk RNA was sequenced, with unpaired chains.

Points on this clonotype: Its specificity is not known.

This CDR3 is built from 14 residues. Germline V lookup: CDR1 KGHSH, CDR2 LQKENI. V was shortened by 6 bases and J by 0 bases, with 9 bases between the two germline ends. The study's findings and limits: Matches to VDJdb favored anti-spike CD8 responses and missed private and CD4 specificities.

In the library, individual cDNA molecules carried attached unique molecular identifiers. Using its own MiXCR run on the 5' RACE reads, TCRdb lists one record per CDR3 protein. Among approximately 66,000 distinct CDR3 sequences, about 13% were seen once, and the ten largest hold roughly 5.2%. The specimen was whole blood. This TCR was recovered from an adult who was a healthcare worker with PCR-confirmed SARS-CoV-2 infection or an uninfected control (not recorded which). The J gene is TRBJ2-1, the V gene TRBV18; D unclear. The CDR3 nucleotides are TGTGCCAGCTCTTCGGACCCCTCCTACAATGAGCAGTTCTTC. This gives the protein CASSSDPSYNEQFF.